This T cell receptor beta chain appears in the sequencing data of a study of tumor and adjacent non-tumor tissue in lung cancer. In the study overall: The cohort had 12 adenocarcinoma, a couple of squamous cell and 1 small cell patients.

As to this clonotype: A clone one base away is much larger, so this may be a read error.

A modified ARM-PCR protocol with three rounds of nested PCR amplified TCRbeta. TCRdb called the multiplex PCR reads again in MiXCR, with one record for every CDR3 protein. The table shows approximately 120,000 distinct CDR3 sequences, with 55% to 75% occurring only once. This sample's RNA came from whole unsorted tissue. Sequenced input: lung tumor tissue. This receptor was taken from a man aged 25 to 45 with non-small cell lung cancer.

The CDR3 DNA is TGCAGTGCTAGAGATCCCTCCTCCCGGAGTAGCGGGGGAATTGAGCAGTTCTTC. It is translated as CSARDPSSRSSGGIEQFF. This chain joins TRBV20-1 and TRBJ2-1; 9 nucleotides align to TRBD2. The CDR3 sequence is 18 residues long. V dropped 0 bases and J dropped 9; count of bases not matched to a gene: 18. Looked up from germline, CDR1 is DFQATT and CDR2 is SNEGSKA (reference sequence).